This TCR beta chain was identified in a study of Ad26.COV2.S vaccination and SARS-CoV-2 variants. Background on the study: Each vaccinee took Ad26.COV2.S intramuscularly, once or twice 56 days apart.

General study points: Recipients of either vaccine or placebo displayed similar breadth of non-spike TCRs. A substantial breadth of spike-specific CD8+ and CD4+ T cell responses after vaccination has been reported.

Concerning this clone: Its antigen is unknown.

Method: immunoSEQ multiplex PCR; TCRdb's copy keeps in-frame clones and lacks some. The repertoire holds fewer than 300,000 clones, with more than 70% as singletons. Treatment meaning: over 15 received Ad26.COV2.S at low or high dose, single or two shots; 5 received placebo; per-sample allocation not given. Specimen acquisition occurred on day 63 following the initial vaccine or placebo injection. V lost 5 bases and J lost 10, with 21 bases in between. The CDR3 sequence is 15 residues long. CDR1 and CDR2 (germline): GTSNPN, SVGIG (reference sequence). V gene TRBV30 combines with J gene TRBJ1-6; possible D gene TRBD1, 6 bases. This TCR derives from a person between 18 and 65 years old who received the Ad26.COV2.S COVID-19 vaccine or a placebo. This specimen consisted of peripheral blood, obtained in a trial of Ad26.COV2.S vaccine versus placebo. The CDR3 DNA reads as TGTGCCTGGTCGCGGGGGACATCGAAACCCTCACCCCTCCACTTT. Translated, it gives CAWSRGTSKPSPLHF.